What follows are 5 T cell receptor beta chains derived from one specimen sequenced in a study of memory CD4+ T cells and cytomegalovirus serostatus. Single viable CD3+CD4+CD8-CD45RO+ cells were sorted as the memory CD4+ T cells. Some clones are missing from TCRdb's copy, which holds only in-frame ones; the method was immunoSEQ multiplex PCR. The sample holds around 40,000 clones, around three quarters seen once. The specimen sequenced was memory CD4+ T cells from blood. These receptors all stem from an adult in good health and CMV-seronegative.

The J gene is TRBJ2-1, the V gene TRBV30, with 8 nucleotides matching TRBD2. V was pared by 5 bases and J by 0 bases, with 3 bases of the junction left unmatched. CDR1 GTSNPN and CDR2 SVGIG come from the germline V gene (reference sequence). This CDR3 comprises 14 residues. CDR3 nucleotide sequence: TGTGCCTGGGTTGGGACTAGCTCCTACAATGAGCAGTTCTTC. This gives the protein CAWVGTSSYNEQFF.

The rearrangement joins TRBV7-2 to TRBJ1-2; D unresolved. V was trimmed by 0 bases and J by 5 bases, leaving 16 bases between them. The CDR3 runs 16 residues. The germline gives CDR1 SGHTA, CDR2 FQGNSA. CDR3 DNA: TGTGCCAGCAGCTTAGCCACCCCCCGGATATCATATGGCTACACCTTC. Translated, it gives CASSLATPRISYGYTF.

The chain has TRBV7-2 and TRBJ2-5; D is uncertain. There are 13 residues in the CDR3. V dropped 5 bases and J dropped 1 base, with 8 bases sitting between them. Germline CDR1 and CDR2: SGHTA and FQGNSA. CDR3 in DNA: TGTGCCAGCAGCCCCAGTAGCCAAGAGACCCAGTACTTC. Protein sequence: CASSPSSQETQYF.

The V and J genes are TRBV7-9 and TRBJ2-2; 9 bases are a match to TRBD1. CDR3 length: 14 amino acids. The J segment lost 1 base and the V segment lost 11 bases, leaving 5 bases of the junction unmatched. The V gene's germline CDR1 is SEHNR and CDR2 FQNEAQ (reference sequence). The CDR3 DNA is TGTGCCCCGGGGGGACAGGGGAACACCGGGGAGCTGTTTTTT. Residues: CAPGGQGNTGELFF. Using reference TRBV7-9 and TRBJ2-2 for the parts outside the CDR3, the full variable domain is DTGVSQNPRHKITKRGQNVTFRCDPISEHNRLYWYRQTLGQGPEFLTYFQNEAQLEKSRLLSDRFSAERPKGSFSTLEIQRTEQGDSAMYLCAPGGQGNTGELFFGEGSRLTVL.

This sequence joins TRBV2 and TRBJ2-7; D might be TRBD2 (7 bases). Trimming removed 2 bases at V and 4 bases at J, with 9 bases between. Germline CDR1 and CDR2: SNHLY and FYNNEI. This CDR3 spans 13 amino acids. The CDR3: CASSERGAYEQYF. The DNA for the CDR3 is TGTGCCAGCAGTGAACGGGGGGCTTACGAGCAGTACTTC.